The rows below give T cell receptor beta chains drawn from one sample of a study of OX40 agonist ivuxolimab in advanced cancers. Clones were sequenced by immunoSEQ multiplex PCR, and TCRdb holds only the in-frame ones, with some missing. The sample lists about 85,000 clones, about 80% occurring once. This specimen was CD4+ or CD8+ T cells sorted from blood, taken in a trial of the OX40 agonist ivuxolimab. The receptors come from an adult with an advanced solid tumor such as melanoma, head and neck, liver or kidney cancer. CDR3s include the opening cysteine and the closing phenylalanine or tryptophan. A D gene is named only where the DNA matches it firmly. Clone size is given for some rows only: seen once, a few or many times, or a class if the clone is expanded.

CDR3 protein: CASSLAPGGGTDTQYF; CDR3 DNA: TGCGCCAGCAGCTTGGCGCCGGGAGGGGGTACAGATACGCAGTATTTT; CDR3 length: 16; J gene: TRBJ2-3; clone size: once; V gene: TRBV5-1; D gene: TRBD2
CDR3 protein: CASSLSGTGEKLFF; CDR3 DNA: TGTGCCAGCAGCCTGTCTGGGACAGGTGAAAAACTGTTTTTT; CDR3 length: 14; J gene: TRBJ1-4; clone size: -; V gene: TRBV7-9; D gene: TRBD1
CDR3 protein: CASSYSEETQYF; CDR3 DNA: TGTGCCAGCAGTTACTCAGAAGAGACCCAGTACTTC; CDR3 length: 12; J gene: TRBJ2-5; clone size: once; V gene: TRBV6-6; D gene: -
CDR3 protein: CASSEIEREGAIGEQFF; CDR3 DNA: TGTGCCAGCAGTGAAATAGAGCGGGAGGGGGCCATCGGAGAGCAGTTCTTC; CDR3 length: 17; J gene: TRBJ2-1; clone size: -; V gene: TRBV2; D gene: TRBD2
CDR3 protein: CASSQDIGTPGDEQFF; CDR3 DNA: TGTGCCAGCAGCCAAGATATTGGGACCCCCGGCGATGAGCAGTTCTTC; CDR3 length: 16; J gene: TRBJ2-1; clone size: -; V gene: TRBV4-2; D gene: -
CDR3 protein: CAATPAGGLGEQFF; CDR3 DNA: TGTGCCGCAACACCAGCGGGGGGCCTAGGTGAGCAGTTCTTC; CDR3 length: 14; J gene: TRBJ2-1; clone size: -; V gene: TRBV11-2; D gene: TRBD2
CDR3 protein: CATTTGPSSGANVLTF; CDR3 DNA: TGTGCCACCACAACGGGTCCCAGCTCTGGGGCCAACGTCCTGACTTTC; CDR3 length: 16; J gene: TRBJ2-6; clone size: -; V gene: TRBV15; D gene: -
CDR3 protein: CASSYADRINTGELFF; CDR3 DNA: TGTGCCAGCAGTTACGCCGACAGAATCAACACCGGGGAGCTGTTTTTT; CDR3 length: 16; J gene: TRBJ2-2; clone size: -; V gene: TRBV6-6; D gene: -
CDR3 protein: CADDPGQRTQFGNEKLFF; CDR3 DNA: TGCGCCGACGATCCGGGACAGCGGACGCAATTCGGCAATGAAAAACTGTTTTTT; CDR3 length: 18; J gene: TRBJ1-4; clone size: -; V gene: TRBV10-1; D gene: TRBD1
CDR3 protein: CASSSRTGGMNTEAFF; CDR3 DNA: TGTGCCAGCAGCTCACGGACAGGGGGTATGAACACTGAAGCTTTCTTT; CDR3 length: 16; J gene: TRBJ1-1; clone size: once; V gene: TRBV7-9; D gene: TRBD1
CDR3 protein: CASSQGVRNYEQYF; CDR3 DNA: TGCGCCAGCAGCCAAGGGGTCAGGAACTACGAGCAGTACTTC; CDR3 length: 14; J gene: TRBJ2-7; clone size: -; V gene: TRBV4-3; D gene: -
CDR3 protein: CSGEGDTEAFF; CDR3 DNA: TGCAGTGGTGAGGGAGACACTGAAGCTTTCTTT; CDR3 length: 11; J gene: TRBJ1-1; clone size: -; V gene: TRBV20-1; D gene: -
CDR3 protein: CASSERNTGFGNTIYF; CDR3 DNA: TGTGCCAGCAGCGAACGAAATACAGGGTTTGGAAACACCATATATTTT; CDR3 length: 16; J gene: TRBJ1-3; clone size: once; V gene: TRBV5-6; D gene: -
CDR3 protein: CASSYSQGGVVNGYTF; CDR3 DNA: TGTGCCAGCAGTTACTCGCAGGGAGGGGTTGTCAATGGCTACACCTTC; CDR3 length: 16; J gene: TRBJ1-2; clone size: once; V gene: TRBV6-6; D gene: -
CDR3 protein: CASSLVGATNTEAFF; CDR3 DNA: TGCGCCAGCAGCTTGGTGGGGGCGACGAACACTGAAGCTTTCTTT; CDR3 length: 15; J gene: TRBJ1-1; clone size: once; V gene: TRBV5-1; D gene: -
CDR3 protein: CASMRTASSYNEQFF; CDR3 DNA: TGTGCCAGCATGAGGACGGCGAGCTCCTACAATGAGCAGTTCTTC; CDR3 length: 15; J gene: TRBJ2-1; clone size: -; V gene: TRBV7-2; D gene: -
CDR3 protein: CASSAMGLGGDTQYF; CDR3 DNA: TGTGCCAGCAGCGCCATGGGTCTAGGAGGAGATACGCAGTATTTT; CDR3 length: 15; J gene: TRBJ2-3; clone size: -; V gene: TRBV9; D gene: -
CDR3 protein: CAWSVGGTQYF; CDR3 DNA: TGTGCCTGGAGTGTAGGCGGGACCCAGTACTTC; CDR3 length: 11; J gene: TRBJ2-5; clone size: -; V gene: TRBV30; D gene: -
CDR3 protein: CAWSDPIERTTDTQYF; CDR3 DNA: TGTGCCTGGAGTGACCCCATCGAGCGAACCACAGATACGCAGTATTTT; CDR3 length: 16; J gene: TRBJ2-3; clone size: -; V gene: TRBV30; D gene: -
CDR3 protein: CASSSFEDQPQHF; CDR3 DNA: TGTGCCAGCAGTTCCTTCGAGGATCAGCCCCAGCATTTT; CDR3 length: 13; J gene: TRBJ1-5; clone size: -; V gene: TRBV6-6; D gene: -
CDR3 protein: CASSFPGLYNEQFF; CDR3 DNA: TGTGCCAGCAGCTTTCCCGGACTGTACAATGAGCAGTTCTTC; CDR3 length: 14; J gene: TRBJ2-1; clone size: -; V gene: TRBV13; D gene: -
CDR3 protein: CASLPGRRGTNSPLHF; CDR3 DNA: TGTGCCAGCCTACCGGGACGGAGAGGAACGAATTCACCCCTCCACTTT; CDR3 length: 16; J gene: TRBJ1-6; clone size: -; V gene: TRBV5-8; D gene: -